Listed below are T cell receptor beta chains from one sample, sequenced in a study of graft-versus-host responses after intestinal transplantation. These receptors have no known antigen. Here immunoSEQ multiplex PCR was the method, and the copy in TCRdb shows in-frame clones only, minus some. Of about 88,000 clones in the sample, approximately 94% were seen once. Material: unstimulated CD4+ T cells sorted from spleen or lymph node cells, obtained before transplant. These receptors all come from a human donor who was the organ donor for an intestinal transplant. Each CDR3 is given with its conserved first and last residue. The order of the fields is V gene, D gene, J gene, CDR3 length, clone size, CDR3 protein, CDR3 DNA. A D gene is named only where the DNA matches it firmly. Only part of the rows carry a size: once, few, many, or a class if the clone is expanded.

>TRBV28|-|TRBJ2-7|12|-
CASKVRADEQYF
TGTGCCAGCAAGGTCAGGGCCGACGAGCAGTACTTC
>TRBV11-3|-|TRBJ1-1|13|-
CASSLVENTEAFF
TGTGCCAGCAGCTTAGTTGAGAACACTGAAGCTTTCTTT
>TRBV28|-|TRBJ1-2|14|-
CASSFSTGNYGYTF
TGTGCCAGCAGTTTCTCGACAGGCAACTATGGCTACACCTTC
>TRBV5-1|-|TRBJ1-6|15|-
CASSFQDFMDSPLHF
TGCGCCAGCAGCTTTCAGGACTTCATGGATTCACCCCTCCACTTT
>TRBV6-1|-|TRBJ1-2|13|-
CASRGQGDYGYTF
TGTGCCAGCAGGGGGCAGGGAGACTATGGCTACACCTTC
>TRBV5-4|-|TRBJ1-1|15|-
CASSLAQGLNTEAFF
TGTGCCAGCAGCTTGGCCCAGGGGCTGAACACTGAAGCTTTCTTT
>TRBV11-3|-|TRBJ1-5|13|-
CASSLGGVQPQHF
TGTGCCAGCAGCTTAGGCGGGGTTCAGCCCCAGCATTTT
>TRBV15|-|TRBJ2-7|14|-
CATSRGGGEYEQYF
TGTGCCACCAGCAGAGGTGGGGGAGAGTACGAGCAGTACTTC
>TRBV19|-|TRBJ1-2|12|-
CASTGQPYGYTF
TGTGCCAGTACAGGACAGCCCTATGGCTACACCTTC
>TRBV7-9|-|TRBJ1-2|14|once
CASSLVTSPSGYTF
TGTGCCAGCAGCTTAGTTACCAGTCCCTCTGGCTACACCTTC
>TRBV5-4|TRBD2|TRBJ2-3|15|-
CASSPIAGGKDTQYF
TGTGCCAGCAGCCCTATAGCGGGGGGGAAGGATACGCAGTATTTT
>TRBV19|-|TRBJ2-2|16|once
CASNSGWGGVTGELFF
TGTGCCAGTAATTCCGGTTGGGGAGGTGTTACCGGGGAGCTGTTTTTT
>TRBV19|TRBD1|TRBJ1-5|15|-
CASNLDRGGNQPQHF
TGTGCCAGTAACCTGGACAGGGGAGGCAATCAGCCCCAGCATTTT
>TRBV10-3|-|TRBJ1-6|13|-
CATKQDNNSPLHF
TGTGCCACAAAACAGGATAATAATTCACCCCTCCACTTT
>TRBV30|-|TRBJ1-1|13|-
CAWIGVGARVAFF
TGTGCCTGGATAGGAGTCGGGGCCCGGGTCGCTTTCTTT